This TCR beta chain stems from a study of identical twins listed by TCRdb under 2016. About the investigation overall: To test whether fetal clonotypes persist, the study used deep sequencing on TCR alpha and beta repertoires from monozygotic twins, unrelated adults of various ages, and cord blood. To rule out contamination, replicate twin experiments were performed at different times with different library preparation protocols.

This clonotype occurred a few times. Which antigen it targets is not known. Base qualities are not provided; no much larger clone lies one nucleotide away. Only healthy Caucasian donors were included. Three pairs of female monozygotic twins, all aged 18 to 29 years, were included in the twin cohort. Peripheral blood mononuclear cells were the source from which RNA for the TCR libraries was isolated. Receptor libraries were prepared by 5' RACE. For sequencing, an Illumina HiSeq 2000 was employed. Template switching added a universal primer binding site, and the final cDNA carried a unique molecular identifier that allowed TCR cDNA molecules to be counted accurately. Specific primers in the conserved constant-segment region were used to synthesize first-strand cDNA for the TCR alpha and beta chains. To control for contamination, each cDNA library was double barcoded with a SMART-Mk sample barcode plus Illumina barcodes. TruSeq adapter sequences, together with Illumina sample barcodes, were added in two successive PCR steps. Sequencing of the TCR alpha and beta cDNA libraries was done on the Illumina HiSeq platform using custom primers. The paper's data handling went like this. Unique molecular identifiers were extracted from raw reads with MiGEC, and CDR3 positions were determined with MiXCR. Recombination models were inferred per individual with the repgenHMM and IGoR tools using an EM algorithm. The analysis of shared clonotypes was done with the tcR package in R, with sharing normalized by the product of cloneset sizes. Out-of-frame nonproductive sequences were analyzed to study raw recombination free of thymic and clonal selection effects. TCRdb reprocessed the public reads (quality trimming at Q25 with fastp, clone calling with MiXCR) and kept in-frame beta chains. Every distinct CDR3 protein forms one entry, paired with its most common genes and DNA. It is TCRdb's table, rather than the study itself, that gives the V and J calls and clone size. Across this sample there are 700,000 to 950,000 distinct CDR3 sequences, with more than 9% seen only once. The ten largest clonotypes hold about 1.6% of the sample.

Broader findings and caveats from the paper: Because the same donors could not be followed over many years, the conclusions depended on cross-sectional statistical analysis. Compared with coincidental sharing between unrelated individuals, out-of-frame TCR alpha sequences shared between twins showed an excess of sequences with low generation probability. Fewer insertions were carried by abundant cord blood beta clonotypes, a similar but weaker trend appeared in young adult naive repertoires, and no such trend appeared in memory repertoires. The excess sharing between twins in beta out-of-frame sequences was weaker because fewer shared sequences reduced the signal-to-noise ratio. Out-of-frame TCR alpha sharing in monozygotic twins was systematically underestimated by recombination models, whereas sharing between unrelated individuals was in agreement with the recombination models. Zero-insertion analyses could be partly confounded by invariant T cells such as MAIT and iNKT, though diverse VJ usage argued against such confounding for most clonotypes.

These sequences were also reported in another study, on yellow fever vaccine responses in identical twins. The second study's authors report: According to the authors, the vaccine-induced T cell response in identical twins seemed to be partly convergent and partly specific to each individual. In identical twins, the study followed T cell clones that responded to the vaccine with precision.

This sequence was found in a woman aged 18-30 years in good health. Sequencing was done on a sample of PBMCs.

The DNA sequence is given as TGCGCCAGCAGCTCCCGGGGGGGCCTGGGAGATACGCAGTATTTT. The resulting protein is CASSSRGGLGDTQYF. Rearrangement joined TRBV5-1 to TRBJ2-3, with 8 central nucleotides matching TRBD2. Sequences SGHRS (CDR1) and YFSETQ (CDR2) are obtained from the germline V gene. Its CDR3 holds 15 amino acids, cysteine through phenylalanine. The kept DNA is CDR3 alone, 45 bases in frame from the first base. After removal of 3 bases from V and 5 bases from J, the junction retains 8 bases not matched to a gene.